This T cell receptor beta chain comes out of a study of cytomegalovirus exposure and HLA in healthy donors (dated by TCRdb to about 2017). Turning to the overall study: An earlier analysis of around 600 of the donors reported 276 Gb of sequence data and some 120 million unique TCR beta sequences from some 180 million T cells. Both class I and class II loci were covered by HLA typing, at four-digit resolution. Among roughly 400 genotyped donors of the cohort, an average of approximately 240,000 unique TCR beta nucleotide sequences was sequenced per donor, of which 15% to 20% were non-productive. The study aimed to test whether cataloging public T cell receptors could reveal signatures of past pathogen exposure. About 330 gigabases of sequencing data and tens of millions of unique TCR sequences made up an early release that covered 500 to 700 HLA-typed donors. High-throughput TCR immunosequencing, statistical association of individual TCRs with disease status, and machine learning were combined to predict cytomegalovirus infection status. Donor age, sex, ethnicity and CMV serostatus were compiled together with the repertoire data. The genetic ancestry cluster associated with self-reported Caucasian donors included 81% of the approximately 430 genotyped donors. Roughly 5 DR-DQ haplotypes were handled as single units for association and clustering, since linkage in the cohort was strong. In a later genetic analysis, genome-wide SNP genotypes for about 55% of the roughly 670 donors were used, and that subset was treated as a discovery cohort. Every repertoire in the discovery cohort had been generated on one and the same sequencing platform. The study used immunosequencing to profile the T cell repertoires of several hundred subjects and linked those repertoires to cytomegalovirus serostatus. Besides the first cohort of 500 to 700 subjects, a separate validation cohort made up of 120 or so different subjects was used. The later analysis used no new phenotypic data to find candidate immune exposures, relying instead on TCR beta sequences and their occurrence across donors. To study patterns of TCR occurrence, a later analysis re-analyzed previously published TCR beta repertoires from several hundred donors and added high-resolution HLA genotyping. In an earlier analysis of 587 of the donors, high-throughput TCR beta sequencing was used to judge whether each TCR beta V gene segment behaved as functional or pseudogenic. Typing coverage varied by locus: about 620-640 donors for A, B, C, DRB1 and DQB1; about 520 for DQA1; over 600 for DPA1; around 490 for DPB1. Broader findings and caveats from the paper: The presence/absence analyses assumed that sequencing depth was roughly uniform across donors, and that assumption may not be true. In both the original and validation cohorts, the classifier was reported to diagnose cytomegalovirus status with high specificity and sensitivity. Immune exposure information for the cohort was limited to CMV serostatus. When HLA alleles, especially DR and DQ, strongly co-occurred, attributing TCR associations to individual alleles was difficult. While some public TCRs were present in many individuals, most TCR sequences turned up only very rarely across donors. Because counts were too low, seventeen rarely observed V segments, including chromosome 9 orphons, were excluded from the earlier analysis of under 650 of the donors. A later analysis found that TCR association rates varied across HLA loci, with DRB1 alleles showing the most associated TCRs and HLA-C alleles the fewest. In a later genetic analysis, a missense DCLRE1C variant was associated with V-gene and J-gene trimming of TCR beta chains, and the association was replicated in an independent cohort. A later analysis reported that several top co-occurrence clusters appeared linked to parvovirus B19, influenza, CMV and Epstein-Barr virus. HLA typing was unavailable for some donors at each locus, so association tests used only the typed subset. The sequencing pipeline was judged likely to have produced a cluster of highly shared sequence variants as a technical artifact. Only TCR beta chains were sequenced in this cohort, and the absence of alpha or paired-chain data limited detectable features. A later analysis associated 16,951 TCR beta sequences with specific HLA alleles at a false discovery rate of 0.05. The authors suggested that the approach could potentially be generalized to other disease states and immunological phenotypes. A further reported finding was that TCR beta sequences accurately predicted the HLA-A and HLA-B alleles for most subjects in the first cohort. According to a later analysis, most CMV-associated TCR beta chains appeared to be HLA-restricted, and the HLA associations seemed to be driven largely by CMV exposure. The 87-base-pair reads could not distinguish some IMGT-functional V segments, including TRBV6-2 and TRBV6-3, so those segments were excluded. A later genetic analysis reported fewer N-insertions in productive TCRs among donors in an Asian-associated ancestry cluster than the approximately 670-donor mean. Broadly in line with IMGT annotations, most TCR beta V segments showed up in productive rearrangements about 87% or about 30% of the time in an earlier analysis of approximately 640 of the donors. The study listed 164 TCR beta chains as associated with cytomegalovirus. Correlated functional status among segregating V segments might reflect linkage disequilibrium, but an unknown experimental factor could not be ruled out. In vitro tests confirmed that a few of the cytomegalovirus-associated TCR beta chains recognize cytomegalovirus antigens. In a later analysis, HLA-associated TCR beta chains showed more clonal expansion and lower generation probabilities than non-associated chains that were equally common.

The cohort comprised 670 or so healthy bone marrow donors. At the time of sampling, every cohort member was nominally healthy, though immune exposures that went unrecorded were likely present. The donor was CMV seropositive and was included in the group of some 290 seropositive cohort members. Each donor provided a peripheral blood sample, and peripheral blood mononuclear cells were used for TCR beta sequencing. The Qiagen DNeasy Blood Extraction Kit was used to extract genomic DNA from the blood cell samples. The protocol used for the library was the immunoSEQ multiplex PCR assay. For the multiplex PCR, a mixture combining 60 forward primers for TCR Vbeta segments and 13 reverse primers for TCR Jbeta segments was used. A multiplex PCR assay on genomic DNA amplified the CDR3 region of rearranged TCR beta genes. The amplified TCR beta libraries were sequenced on the Illumina HiSeq System as 87-base-pair reads. The paper's data handling went like this. In a later analysis, 80 million or so unique TCR beta chains were counted across the roughly 610 repertoires, and roughly 11 million of these chains were shared by at least two donors. A nearest-neighbor algorithm error-corrected the raw reads and collapsed the reads into unique sequences, merging closely related sequences to remove PCR and sequencing errors. Alignment of CDR3 sequences to IMGT reference sequences was used to assign V, D and J gene segments. For a sequence to be retained, at least a six-nucleotide match to both a V gene segment and a J gene segment was required. Rearrangements were classified as productive when the CDR3 lacked stop codons and remained in frame with V and J, and all other rearrangements were classified as non-productive. Following IMGT convention, CDR3 was defined as the stretch from the second conserved V-encoded cysteine up to the conserved J-encoded phenylalanine. The earlier analysis of 587 of the donors excluded any sequence lacking an unambiguous match to a single V gene segment. An earlier analysis of 550 to 650 of the donors classified V segments as functional when productive rearrangements were above 56.7% and as segregating when the standard deviation between donors was above 5%. A statistical classification framework was built to diagnose cytomegalovirus status from the catalog of TCR beta chain sequences. A later analysis assigned V and J genes by comparing TCR nucleotide sequences with IMGT/GENE-DB human TR gene sequences. A later analysis assigned CDR3 sequences and most-parsimonious VDJ recombination scenarios with the TCRdist pipeline. In a later analysis, every TCR beta chain was defined by the combination of its CDR3 amino acid sequence and its V-gene family, and reads without a unique V-gene family were dropped. To address suspected cross-contamination and a sequencing artifact, a later analysis removed over 500 highly shared, low-generation-probability nucleotide sequences. A later analysis calculated a clonal expansion index for each public chain from normalized within-repertoire ranks of inferred template counts. A later analysis computed generation probabilities with a VDJ recombination model fitted to out-of-frame rearrangements, and checked the results against IGoR. In a later analysis, hypergeometric tests were used to score TCR-TCR, TCR-HLA and TCR-CMV co-occurrence, with a repertoire-size bias correction applied to TCR pairs. In a later analysis, false discovery rates were estimated by permuting HLA or CMV assignments 20 times. In a later analysis, co-occurring TCRs were grouped using DBSCAN, and TCRdist sequence similarity was added for clustering within HLA-allele-positive subsets. Co-occurrence clustering excluded repertoires with fewer than 30,000 or more than 120,000 public chains, plus five with anomalous nucleotide sharing. The table comes from immuneACCESS by way of TCRdb, which keeps in-frame sequences with V and J called. Part of the clones is missing from these tables; in studies checked, under half for an unresolved V gene and the rest for unknown reasons. V and J calls plus clone size are reproduced from that table; the DNA served to infer D and trimming. This sample comprises more than 110,000 clones, 70% to 85% of them detected only once. The leading ten clones occupy about 10% of the sample.

This clone was seen a few times. It lacks a known antigen. No per-base quality is available; no much larger clone lies one base away. Its CDR3 holds 14 amino acids, cysteine through phenylalanine. Kept here is only the CDR3 DNA, which spans 42 bases and is read in frame from base 1. From V the trimming removes 0 bases and from J it removes 7 bases, while the gene matches leave 3 bases of the junction unaccounted for. Based on the germline V gene, the CDR1 and CDR2 sequences are LGHNA and YNFKEQ. The rearrangement combines TRBV4-2 with TRBJ1-5; TRBD1 fits 7 bases in the junction. The sequenced material came from PBMCs. The receptor's source is a woman between 45 and 65 years old in good health and CMV-seropositive. The sequence in DNA is TGTGCCAGCAGCCAAGATTCCAGGGGGCAGCCCCAGCATTTT. It codes for CASSQDSRGQPQHF.